This record covers a single TCR beta chain. This specimen comes from a study of blood T cell repertoires in COVID-19. Some clones are missing from TCRdb's copy, which holds only in-frame ones; the method was immunoSEQ multiplex PCR. Here the sample spans about 160,000 clones, around 84% being singletons. Trimming took off 3 bases at V and 6 bases at J, with 10 bases between the two ends. Germline V gene lookup returns CDR1 SGHRS and CDR2 YFSETQ. CDR3 length: 13 residues. Specimen: peripheral blood. The TCR originated in a man aged 40-49 years with acute or convalescent COVID-19. The V gene is TRBV5-1, the J gene TRBJ2-4; D gene unclear. Here the CDR3 DNA reads TGCGCCAGCAGCTCAGAACCTGGAAACATTCAGTACTTC. Protein sequence: CASSSEPGNIQYF.